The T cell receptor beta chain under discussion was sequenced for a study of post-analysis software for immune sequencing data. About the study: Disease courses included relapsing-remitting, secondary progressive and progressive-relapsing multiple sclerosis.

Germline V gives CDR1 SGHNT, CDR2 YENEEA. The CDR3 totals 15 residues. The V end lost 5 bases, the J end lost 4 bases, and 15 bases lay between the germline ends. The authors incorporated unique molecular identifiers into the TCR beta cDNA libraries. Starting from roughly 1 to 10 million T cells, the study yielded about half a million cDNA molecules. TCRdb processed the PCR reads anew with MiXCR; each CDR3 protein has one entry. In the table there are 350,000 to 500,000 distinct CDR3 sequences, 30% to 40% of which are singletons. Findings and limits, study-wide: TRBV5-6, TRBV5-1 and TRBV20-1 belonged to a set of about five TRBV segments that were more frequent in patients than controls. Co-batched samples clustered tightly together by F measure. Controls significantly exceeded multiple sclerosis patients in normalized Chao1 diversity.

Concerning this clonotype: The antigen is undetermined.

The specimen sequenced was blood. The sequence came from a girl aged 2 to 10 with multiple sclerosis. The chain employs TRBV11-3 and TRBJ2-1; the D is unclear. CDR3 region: CASSPQETAYNEQFF. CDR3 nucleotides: TGTGCCAGCAGCCCCCAGGAGACGGCATACAATGAGCAGTTCTTC. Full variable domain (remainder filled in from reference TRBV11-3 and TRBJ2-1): EAGVVQSPRYKIIEKKQPVAFWCNPISGHNTLYWYLQNLGQGPELLIRYENEEAVDDSQLPKDRFSAERLKGVDSTLKIQPAELGDSAVYLCASSPQETAYNEQFFGPGTRLTVL.